This is a list of T cell receptor beta chains from one sample in a study of blood T cell repertoires in COVID-19. Using immunoSEQ multiplex PCR, the repertoire was profiled, and TCRdb retains in-frame clones only, with some absent. The data contain around 58,000 clones, about 90% of them singletons. The sequenced material came from peripheral blood. All receptors derive from a woman between 55 and 75 years old with active or convalescent COVID-19. Each CDR3 is given with its conserved first and last residue. A D gene is named only where the DNA matches it firmly. Clone size is given for some rows only: seen once, a few or many times, or a class if the clone is expanded.

TRBJ2-1 | TRBD2 | TRBV28 | - | CASTLRGGGVNEQFF | TGTGCCAGCACCCTACGCGGCGGGGGAGTGAATGAGCAGTTCTTC
TRBJ2-3 | TRBD2 | TRBV28 | - | CASSYGLAGSSTDTQYF | TGTGCCAGCAGTTACGGACTAGCGGGATCTAGCACAGATACGCAGTATTTT
TRBJ2-5 | - | TRBV30 | - | CAWSDSSQETQYF | TGTGCCTGGAGTGATAGTTCCCAAGAGACCCAGTACTTC
TRBJ2-7 | - | TRBV20-1 | - | CSGLDPYEQYF | TGCAGTGGACTGGATCCCTACGAGCAGTACTTC
TRBJ2-1 | TRBD2 | TRBV5-4 | - | CASSRTLAGTYNEQFF | TGTGCCAGCAGCAGAACACTAGCGGGGACCTACAATGAGCAGTTCTTC
TRBJ1-5 | TRBD1 | TRBV6-5 | - | CASSSGQGATSAQHF | TGTGCCAGCAGTTCCGGACAGGGGGCCACAAGTGCCCAGCATTTT
TRBJ1-5 | - | TRBV7-2 | - | CASSLGQGLYQPQHF | TGTGCCAGCAGCTTGGGGCAGGGCCTCTATCAGCCCCAGCATTTT
TRBJ1-5 | TRBD1 | TRBV6-5 | - | CASSKNRGRNQPQHF | TGTGCCAGCAGCAAGAACAGGGGGCGGAATCAGCCCCAGCATTTT
TRBJ1-6 | - | TRBV6-6 | - | CASRASGSPLHF | TGTGCCAGCCGGGCAAGCGGTTCACCCCTCCACTTT
TRBJ1-4 | - | TRBV6-6 | - | CASSAPGASGKLFF | TGTGCCAGCAGTGCCCCCGGAGCATCGGGAAAACTGTTTTTT
TRBJ1-1 | - | TRBV28 | - | CASSFGGASMYTEAFF | TGTGCCAGCAGTTTTGGGGGGGCGTCAATGTACACTGAAGCTTTCTTT
TRBJ1-2 | TRBD1 | TRBV3-1/TRBV3-2 | - | CASSQRFGTGNYGYTF | TGTGCCAGCAGCCAACGCTTCGGGACAGGGAACTATGGCTACACCTTC
TRBJ1-5 | - | TRBV7-8 | - | CASSLGLQPQHF | TGTGCCAGCAGCTTAGGTCTTCAGCCCCAGCATTTT
TRBJ2-5 | TRBD2 | TRBV7-2 | - | CASSLGGAGGPETQYF | TGTGCCAGCAGCTTAGGCGGGGCGGGAGGGCCGGAGACCCAGTACTTC
TRBJ1-1 | - | TRBV28 | - | CASSSGGTEAFF | TGTGCCAGCAGTTCGGGGGGGACTGAAGCTTTCTTT
TRBJ2-1 | TRBD2 | TRBV2 | - | CASSDLFLAGRVF | TGTGCCAGCAGTGATCTTTTCCTAGCGGGTAGAGTCTTC
TRBJ2-1 | TRBD2 | TRBV4-1 | - | CASSQALAASYNEQFF | TGCGCCAGCAGCCAAGCGCTAGCGGCCTCCTACAATGAGCAGTTCTTC
TRBJ2-1 | - | TRBV6-5 | - | CASSYSGNGYNEQFF | TGTGCCAGCAGTTACTCCGGGAATGGCTACAATGAGCAGTTCTTC
TRBJ1-1 | - | TRBV11-1 | - | CASSAGLEETEAFF | TGTGCCAGCAGCGCGGGACTGGAGGAAACTGAAGCTTTCTTT
TRBJ1-5 | - | TRBV6-2/TRBV6-3 | - | CASSYRTVQPQHF | TGTGCCAGCAGTTACCGGACAGTTCAGCCCCAGCATTTT
TRBJ2-5 | TRBD2 | TRBV19 | - | CASSISAGDIETQYF | TGTGCCAGTAGTATATCAGCGGGAGATATAGAGACCCAGTACTTC
TRBJ2-3 | TRBD2 | TRBV5-1 | - | CASSRREGADTQYF | TGCGCCAGCAGCCGGCGGGAGGGCGCAGATACGCAGTATTTT
TRBJ2-7 | TRBD2 | TRBV19 | - | CASSMAWRELREQYF | TGTGCCAGTAGTATGGCCTGGCGGGAGTTACGCGAGCAGTACTTC
TRBJ2-3 | TRBD2 | TRBV6-2/TRBV6-3 | once | CASSYKRESPTDTQYF | TGTGCCAGCAGTTACAAGCGGGAGTCCCCCACAGATACGCAGTATTTT
TRBJ1-1 | - | TRBV28 | - | CASSFGGDVSEAFF | TGTGCCAGCAGTTTCGGGGGGGATGTATCTGAAGCTTTCTTT
TRBJ1-4 | - | TRBV28 | - | CASSPQTAPNEKLFF | TGTGCCAGCAGTCCCCAGACAGCACCTAATGAAAAACTGTTTTTT
TRBJ1-5 | - | TRBV18 | - | CASSPEQVNQPQHF | TGTGCCAGCTCACCGGAACAGGTTAATCAGCCCCAGCATTTT
TRBJ1-1 | - | TRBV27 | - | CASSWTGMNTEAFF | TGTGCCAGCAGTTGGACGGGAATGAACACTGAAGCTTTCTTT
TRBJ2-7 | TRBD1 | TRBV24-1 | - | CATSDGITSDRGYEQYF | TGTGCCACCAGTGATGGTATTACATCGGACAGGGGCTACGAGCAGTACTTC
TRBJ1-1 | - | TRBV9 | - | CASSVVGGREAFF | TGTGCCAGCAGCGTAGTTGGAGGCAGGGAAGCTTTCTTT